Each of the 21 T cell receptor beta chains below was sequenced from the same sample in a study of shared clonotypes between healthy human individuals. Generated by immunoSEQ multiplex PCR, the TCRdb table keeps only in-frame clones and is missing some. The data hold around 2.5 million clones, with approximately 93% observed a single time. The sequencing sample was made of naive CD4+ T cells from PBMCs. The sample's subset: CD45RA+ positively selected. The receptors originated from a man younger than 30 in good health. Some clones in this sample may be carry-over from other donors' samples.

The gene calls are TRBV20-1 and TRBJ2-2; no clear D gene. Germline CDR1 DFQATT, CDR2 SNEGSKA (reference sequence). CDR3 length: 11 amino acids. Trimming shortened V by 1 base and J by 7 bases, and 4 bases separated the two germline ends. CDR3 in DNA: TGCAGTGCTAGAGTGGTCGGGGAGCTGTTTTTT. It codes for CSARVVGELFF.

A few counts support this clone. The DNA of the CDR3 is TGTGCGGTCCGAGATTTAAGCTATGGCTACACCTTC. Protein sequence: CAVRDLSYGYTF. The chain employs TRBV7-2 and TRBJ1-2; D call uncertain. The CDR3 runs to 12 residues. CDR1 is SGHTA, CDR2 FQGNSA, per germline.

This clone was seen only a few times. The same CDR3 is also encoded by other DNA sequences in this sample. The CDR3 DNA reads TGTGCCAGCAGTTTAGGCGACTATGGCTACACCTTC. Residues: CASSLGDYGYTF. The chain is built from TRBV28 and TRBJ1-2, with no clear D. Germline-derived CDR1 and CDR2 are MDHEN and SYDVKM. V was shortened by 2 bases and J by 3 bases, with 4 bases between the two germline ends. The CDR3 is 12 amino acids.

The V gene is TRBV11-1, the J gene TRBJ2-2; TRBD1 matches 8 bases. The CDR3 contains 15 residues. Losses at the gene ends were 6 bases for V and 4 bases for J; bases not matched to a gene: 7. Germline V gives CDR1 SGHAT, CDR2 FQDESV (reference sequence). CDR3 protein: CASRGPDRVTGELFF. CDR3 coding DNA: TGTGCCAGCAGGGGCCCGGACAGGGTCACCGGGGAGCTGTTTTTT.

The V gene is TRBV7-2, the J gene TRBJ2-1; 12 bases fit TRBD2. Germline values: CDR1 SGHTA, CDR2 FQGNSA. Losses at the gene ends were 1 base for V and 6 bases for J; bases not matched to a gene: 10. The CDR3 spans 18 residues. The CDR3 protein is CASSLVFLAGGYGNEQFF. The CDR3 region has the DNA TGTGCCAGCAGCTTAGTCTTCCTAGCGGGAGGGTATGGCAATGAGCAGTTCTTC.

The chain carries TRBV27 and TRBJ1-4; no reliable D call. Germline lookup yields CDR1 MNHEY and CDR2 SMNVEV (reference sequence). The CDR3 length is 16 residues. With 5 bases removed from V and 4 bases from J, the gap between germline ends came to 17 bases. CDR3 bases: TGTGCCAGCAGTACCCTTAATGCCGCCCTTAATGAAAAACTGTTTTTT. This codes for CASSTLNAALNEKLFF.

The chain joins TRBV10-3 to TRBJ1-2; 7 bases fit TRBD1. The CDR3 has 13 residues. Trimming took 8 bases from V and 0 from J; bases not matched to a gene: 3. The germline CDR1 and CDR2 sequences are ENHRY and SYGVKD. The CDR3 coding sequence is TGTGCCATCGGACAGGCGACTAACTATGGCTACACCTTC. This sequence encodes CAIGQATNYGYTF.

The chain carries TRBV6-5 and TRBJ2-7; 9 bases match TRBD1. Germline assignment: CDR1 MNHEY and CDR2 SVGAGI. The CDR3 is 15 residues long. Trimming took 5 bases from V and 13 from J; bases not matched to a gene: 18. The DNA for the CDR3 is TGTGCCAGCAGTACCCCTAAAACAGGGGGCGAAGAGTTATACTTC. It is translated as CASSTPKTGGEELYF.

The gene calls are TRBV5-6 and TRBJ1-2; 7 bases map to TRBD1. Germline V lookup: CDR1 SGHDT, CDR2 YYEEEE. Losses at the gene ends were 3 bases for V and 2 bases for J; bases not matched to a gene: 4. The CDR3 consists of 14 residues. Here the CDR3 DNA reads TGTGCCAGCAGCTCCCCGACAGGGAACTATGGCTACACCTTC. Translating it yields CASSSPTGNYGYTF.

To note about this clone: The junction does not match germline at one end; this may be a read error. This chain uses TRBV10-3 with TRBJ1-2, with TRBD1 identical over 9 bases. CDR1 is ENHRY and CDR2 is SYGVKD in the germline V gene. The CDR3 spans 13 residues. CDR3 region: CAISPRDREGVAF. The CDR3 DNA reads as TGTGCCATCAGTCCAAGGGACAGGGAGGGCGTTGCCTTC.

This rearrangement joins TRBV5-4 to TRBJ2-5, with TRBD2 identical over 12 bases. There are 15 residues in the CDR3. V shed 7 bases and J 2 bases; nucleotides not matched to a gene: 6. Germline V gene data show CDR1 as SGHNT and CDR2 as YYREEE (reference sequence). The CDR3, as DNA: TGTGCCAGCGGAGGACTAGCGGGATCGCAAGAGACCCAGTACTTC. Encoded protein: CASGGLAGSQETQYF.

Turning to this clone: The same CDR3 can be traced to other DNA sequences in this sample. V is TRBV9 and J is TRBJ1-2; D is unresolved. Germline CDR1 reads SGDLS; CDR2 reads YYNGEE. The CDR3 sequence is 15 residues long. Trimming took off 0 bases at V and 2 bases at J, with 11 bases between the two ends. In DNA form, the CDR3 reads TGTGCCAGCAGCGTAGTTGGCACGGGAAACTATGGCTACACCTTC. The encoded protein is CASSVVGTGNYGYTF.

The chain couples TRBV28 to TRBJ1-1; D is uncertain. V lost 2 bases to trimming and J lost 6 bases, with 10 bases between them. Germline CDR1 MDHEN, CDR2 SYDVKM. The CDR3 extends over 13 amino acids. CDR3 residues: CASSLSALSEAFF. CDR3 sequence (DNA): TGTGCCAGCAGTTTAAGTGCGCTTTCTGAAGCTTTCTTT.

J is TRBJ1-2 and V is TRBV4-2; 10 bases fit TRBD1. V lost 3 bases, J lost 6 bases, and 10 bases stayed unmatched. The CDR3 sequence is 16 residues long. Germline V gene data show CDR1 as LGHNA and CDR2 as YNFKEQ. The CDR3 here is CASSHGSGTGENGYTF. The CDR3 DNA reads as TGTGCCAGCAGCCATGGATCCGGGACAGGGGAGAATGGCTACACCTTC.

As to this clone: Other DNA sequences within the sample encode an identical CDR3. The chain uses TRBV18 and TRBJ2-7; 10 bases fit TRBD2. V shed 2 bases and J 3 bases; nucleotides not matched to a gene: 4. CDR3 length: 15 amino acids. Per the germline V gene, CDR1 is KGHSH and CDR2 is LQKENI. CDR3 bases: TGTGCCAGCTCACCAGGGCTAGCGGGAGACTACGAGCAGTACTTC. This gives the protein CASSPGLAGDYEQYF.

V is TRBV2 and J is TRBJ1-2, with D unclear. The CDR3 is 15 amino acids. Germline V gene data show CDR1 as SNHLY and CDR2 as FYNNEI. V was pared by 1 base and J by 4 bases, with 13 bases between. CDR3 DNA: TGTGCCAGCAGTGAAGGACCAACGGACTCCTATGGCTACACCTTC. Residues: CASSEGPTDSYGYTF.

This clone was observed once. The gene calls are TRBV18 and TRBJ1-1, with 7 bases fitting TRBD1. Germline V gene sequence: CDR1 KGHSH, CDR2 LQKENI. CDR3 length: 15 residues. The V and J ends lost 8 bases and 2 bases, in that order; junction bases with no gene match: 11. DNA for the CDR3: TGTGCCAGCCTACCAACCTCAGGGGGTAACACTGAAGCTTTCTTT. Translated, it gives CASLPTSGGNTEAFF.

The chain uses TRBV28 and TRBJ1-2, with a weak D call TRBD1 (5 bases). Germline V lookup: CDR1 MDHEN, CDR2 SYDVKM. The CDR3 is 16 amino acids. The V end lost 10 bases, the J end lost 6 bases, and 27 bases lay between the germline ends. The CDR3 nucleotides read TGTGCCACCAAGATCAGCGGGGACCTGGGGCCGGATGGCTACACCTTC. This encodes CATKISGDLGPDGYTF.

This chain links TRBV7-9 with TRBJ2-7; D call uncertain. V dropped 5 bases and J dropped 3 bases, with 14 bases sitting between them. The CDR3 has 14 residues. The V gene's germline CDR1 is SEHNR and CDR2 FQNEAQ (reference sequence). As DNA, the CDR3 is TGTGCCAGCAGCCCAGACCCTCGCGTCTACGAGCAGTACTTC. Protein sequence: CASSPDPRVYEQYF.

This chain uses TRBV6-5 with TRBJ2-5; no firm D call. The CDR3 covers 12 residues. The V gene lost 5 bases and the J gene lost 3 bases, with 7 bases spanning the gap. Looked up from germline, CDR1 is MNHEY and CDR2 is SVGAGI. The CDR3 reads CASSNTKETQYF. CDR3 DNA sequence: TGTGCCAGCAGTAATACAAAAGAGACCCAGTACTTC.

The rearrangement uses TRBV18 and TRBJ2-2; D gene ambiguous. The germline V gene encodes CDR1 KGHSH and CDR2 LQKENI. Trimming cost V 3 bases and J 0 bases, with 14 bases left between them. CDR3 length equals 17 residues. CDR3 sequence: CASSPPSAPANTGELFF. The CDR3, as DNA: TGTGCCAGCTCACCCCCCTCGGCGCCGGCGAACACCGGGGAGCTGTTTTTT.